The clone carrying this TCR beta chain has at least ten counts. The antigen is unknown. The authors prepared the TCRbeta library with unique molecular identifiers. Using its own MiXCR run on the PCR reads, TCRdb lists one record per CDR3 protein. The sample holds tens of thousands of distinct CDR3 sequences, roughly 14% seen once. This CDR3 spans 15 amino acids. Unmatched junction bases numbered 9, after V lost 6 bases and J lost 2 bases. This record belongs to a study of T-cell reconstitution after alpha-beta-depleted transplantation in children. Study-wide points: Reportedly, roughly two months post-transplant, alpha-beta T cells arose from several hundred expanded graft clones.

Specimen: PBMCs, mostly from graft donor cells, collected 180 days after TCRalphabeta/CD19-depleted stem cell transplant. The V call is TRBV12-3 or TRBV12-4, the J call TRBJ1-2; TRBD1 matches 7 bases. This receptor was taken from a male patient aged 2 to 9 who had a stem cell transplant for acute lymphoblastic leukemia, so the T cells may come from the graft donor. The CDR3 is CASSLTGTANYGYTF. CDR3 DNA sequence: TGTGCCAGCAGCTTAACTGGGACAGCCAACTATGGCTACACCTTC.